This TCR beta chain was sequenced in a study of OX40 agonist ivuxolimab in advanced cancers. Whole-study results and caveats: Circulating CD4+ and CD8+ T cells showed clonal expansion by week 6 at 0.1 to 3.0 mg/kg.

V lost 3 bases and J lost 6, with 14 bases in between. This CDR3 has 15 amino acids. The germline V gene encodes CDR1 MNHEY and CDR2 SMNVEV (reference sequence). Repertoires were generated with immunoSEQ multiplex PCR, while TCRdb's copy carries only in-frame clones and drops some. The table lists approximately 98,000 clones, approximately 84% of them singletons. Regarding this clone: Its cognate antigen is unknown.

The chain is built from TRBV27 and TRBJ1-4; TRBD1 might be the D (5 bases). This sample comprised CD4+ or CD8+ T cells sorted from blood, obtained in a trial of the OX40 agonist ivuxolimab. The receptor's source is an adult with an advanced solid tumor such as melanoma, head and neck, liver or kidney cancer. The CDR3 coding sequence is TGTGCCAGCAGTTTGGCGGGGCCTCAGGATGAAAAACTGTTTTTT. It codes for CASSLAGPQDEKLFF.